The 27 T cell receptor beta chains below all came from one sample that was sequenced in a study of blood T cell repertoires in COVID-19. The assay was immunoSEQ multiplex PCR, and TCRdb's table has in-frame clones only and misses some. In the table there are roughly 60,000 clones, 75% to 90% of which are singletons. The sample taken for sequencing was peripheral blood. Receptors originate from a human donor with acute or convalescent COVID-19. The donor label of this sample is uncertain.

V usage is TRBV28 and J usage is TRBJ1-1, with unresolved D. V gave up 2 bases and J gave up 4 bases, with 17 bases separating them. Germline V gene sequence: CDR1 MDHEN, CDR2 SYDVKM. This CDR3 spans 16 amino acids. CDR3 sequence (DNA): TGTGCCAGCAGTTTAACGACATTCGATTATGGCACTGAAGCTTTCTTT. It specifies CASSLTTFDYGTEAFF.

The J gene is TRBJ2-2, the V gene TRBV10-2; TRBD1 might be the D (5 bases). CDR1 is WSHSY and CDR2 is SAAADI in the germline V gene. Deletions cut 3 bases from V and 7 bases from J, with 15 bases between. The CDR3 covers 15 residues. The CDR3 DNA reads as TGCGCCAGCAGTGAAAACCAGGGAAGTATCGGGGAGCTGTTTTTT. As protein: CASSENQGSIGELFF.

The V and J genes are TRBV19 and TRBJ1-5; D is perhaps TRBD1 (5 bases). The length of the CDR3 is 15 residues. CDR1 and CDR2 (germline): LNHDA, SQIVND (reference sequence). V lost 8 bases and J 5 bases, leaving 19 bases between the germline ends. The CDR3 DNA is TGTGCCAGTGGACCCTGGGGGGGGGAGGATCAGCCCCAGCATTTT. Amino acids: CASGPWGGEDQPQHF. Full variable domain (missing parts from reference TRBV19 and TRBJ1-5): DGGITQSPKYLFRKEGQNVTLSCEQNLNHDAMYWYRQDPGQGLRLIYYSQIVNDFQKGDIAEGYSVSREKKESFPLTVTSAQKNPTAFYLCASGPWGGEDQPQHFGDGTRLSIL.

The chain is built from TRBV6-4 and TRBJ1-2, with TRBD1 as a possible D gene (6 bases). CDR3 size: 11 residues. CDR1 and CDR2 from the germline V gene are MRHNA and SNTAGT. This CDR3 reads CATQGNYGYTF. For the CDR3, the DNA is TGTGCGACACAGGGAAACTATGGCTACACCTTC.

The V call is TRBV20-1, the J call TRBJ1-3; a possible D gene is TRBD1 (5 bases). Looked up from germline, CDR1 is DFQATT and CDR2 is SNEGSKA (reference sequence). This CDR3 spans 15 amino acids. Trimming took 3 bases from V and 0 from J, leaving 12 bases between them. CDR3 protein: CSASYDSHSGNTIYF. CDR3 DNA: TGCAGTGCTAGTTATGACAGCCACTCTGGAAACACCATATATTTT.

This rearrangement joins TRBV15 to TRBJ2-4; 16 bases match TRBD2. Trimming cost V 5 bases and J 5 bases; bases outside gene matches: 3. From germline, CDR1 is LNHNV and CDR2 YYDKDF (reference sequence). The CDR3 extends over 16 amino acids. CDR3 protein: CATSEGLAGGQNIQYF. CDR3 bases: TGTGCCACCAGCGAGGGACTAGCGGGGGGGCAAAACATTCAGTACTTC.

The chain uses TRBV2 and TRBJ1-5, with D hard to call. Trimming stripped 8 bases from V and 6 bases from J, with 20 bases between. This CDR3 is built from 15 residues. Germline CDR1 is SNHLY and CDR2 is FYNNEI. The CDR3 DNA is TGTGCCAGCGTTCTCGGACTAAAAATGGGTCAGCCCCAGCATTTT. Translated, it gives CASVLGLKMGQPQHF.

The chain uses TRBV7-3 and TRBJ2-2, with D uncertain. The length of the CDR3 is 13 residues. CDR1 is SGHTA, CDR2 FQGTGA, per germline. V was clipped by 5 bases and J by 5 bases, with 9 bases between them. CDR3 nucleotides: TGTGCCAGCAGCCGTGATACAACCGGGGAGCTGTTTTTT. This translates into CASSRDTTGELFF.

The rearrangement uses TRBV27 and TRBJ2-3; 13 nucleotides agree with TRBD2. The CDR3 consists of 18 residues. The V gene end was trimmed by 4 bases and the J gene end by 2 bases; junction bases not matched to a gene: 9. CDR1 MNHEY and CDR2 SMNVEV come from the germline V gene (reference sequence). CDR3 residues: CASSSVIGLAGDTDTQYF. The CDR3 DNA sequence: TGTGCCAGCAGTTCGGTTATCGGACTAGCGGGGGACACAGATACGCAGTATTTT.

The gene calls are TRBV27 and TRBJ1-1; possible D gene TRBD1, 5 bases. The CDR3 spans 16 residues. From germline, CDR1 is MNHEY and CDR2 SMNVEV (reference sequence). V was cut by 2 bases and J by 4 bases, with 17 bases left in between. CDR3 DNA: TGTGCCAGCAGTTTAGGGGGGTGGCAGAGGGGCACTGAAGCTTTCTTT. It translates to CASSLGGWQRGTEAFF.

This chain uses TRBV5-1 with TRBJ2-3, with D hard to call. The CDR3 runs 14 residues. V was trimmed by 0 bases and J by 2 bases, leaving 7 bases between them. CDR1 and CDR2 from the germline V gene are SGHRS and YFSETQ. Written as DNA, the CDR3 is TGCGCCAGCAGCTTGGACTCTACCACAGATACGCAGTATTTT. Amino acids: CASSLDSTTDTQYF. The complete variable domain, with remaining parts taken from reference TRBV5-1 and TRBJ2-3, reads KAGVTQTPRYLIKTRGQQVTLSCSPISGHRSVSWYQQTPGQGLQFLFEYFSETQRNKGNFPGRFSGRQFSNSRSEMNVSTLELGDSALYLCASSLDSTTDTQYFGPGTRLTVL.

The genes are TRBV3-1 (or the pseudogene TRBV3-2) and TRBJ2-5, with D perhaps matching TRBD1 (5 bases). CDR1 LGHDT and CDR2 YNNKEL come from the germline V gene (reference sequence). CDR3 length equals 13 residues. Trimming removed 6 bases from V and 2 bases from J, with 10 bases in between. The CDR3 sequence is CASSPRGQETQYF. The CDR3, as DNA: TGTGCCAGCAGTCCTAGGGGACAAGAGACCCAGTACTTC.

The chain uses TRBV9 and TRBJ2-7; possibly TRBD1 for D (7 bases). The CDR3 is 17 residues long. Trimming left V 3 bases short and J 2 bases short, with 21 bases between. Germline loops: CDR1 SGDLS, CDR2 YYNGEE. CDR3 DNA sequence: TGTGCCAGCAGCGGACACAGGGGAGCATCGGGGGCCTACGAGCAGTACGTC. The encoded protein is CASSGHRGASGAYEQYV.

The V and J genes are TRBV5-6 and TRBJ2-1; possibly TRBD1 for D (7 bases). CDR3 length: 15 residues. Per germline, CDR1 SGHDT and CDR2 YYEEEE. V shed 0 bases and J shed 9 bases, with 16 bases lying between them. CDR3 sequence: CASSLARGVNSEQFF. CDR3 sequence (DNA): TGTGCCAGCAGCTTGGCCAGGGGGGTAAATTCTGAGCAGTTCTTC.

The chain carries TRBV21-1 and TRBJ1-4. TRBV21-1 is a recognized pseudogene. The CDR3 spans 16 residues. CDR3 protein: CASSKVLPATNEKLFF. The DNA for the CDR3 is TGTGCCAGCAGCAAGGTACTACCAGCAACTAATGAAAAACTGTTTTTT.

This rearrangement joins TRBV11-2 to TRBJ2-2; no definite D call. Germline CDR1 reads SGHAT; CDR2 reads FQNNGV. With 0 bases removed from V and 0 bases from J, the gap between germline ends came to 5 bases. This CDR3 spans 15 amino acids. In DNA form, the CDR3 reads TGTGCCAGCAGCTTAGACAGGCCGAACACCGGGGAGCTGTTTTTT. Translating gives CASSLDRPNTGELFF.

A single count supports this clone. The gene calls are TRBV11-3 and TRBJ2-5; no clear D gene. In germline, CDR1 is SGHNT, CDR2 YENEEA. Deletions cut 0 bases from V and 1 base from J, with 3 bases between. This CDR3 comprises 13 residues. For the CDR3, the DNA is TGTGCCAGCAGCTTAGATCTCCAAGAGACCCAGTACTTC. It specifies CASSLDLQETQYF.

The rearrangement uses TRBV19 and TRBJ2-7; no clear D. CDR3 length equals 11 residues. Trimming stripped 10 bases from V and 2 bases from J, with 9 bases between. The V gene's germline CDR1 is LNHDA and CDR2 SQIVND (reference sequence). CDR3 coding DNA: TGTGCCAAGACATTTACCTACGAGCAGTACGTC. It codes for CAKTFTYEQYV.

This chain connects TRBV5-4 to TRBJ2-7; 8 bases map to TRBD1. Germline V gene data show CDR1 as SGHNT and CDR2 as YYREEE (reference sequence). With 3 bases clipped from V and 3 bases from J, the junction kept 5 bases outside the gene matches. The CDR3 is 14 residues long. The CDR3 loop is CASSSGQGLYEQYF. In DNA form, the CDR3 reads TGTGCCAGCAGCTCCGGACAGGGCCTCTACGAGCAGTACTTC.

The V call is TRBV6-7, the J call TRBJ2-7; 9 nucleotides line up with TRBD1. TRBV6-7 is an ORF for which the function is uncertain. V shed 0 bases and J 3 bases; nucleotides not matched to a gene: 6. The length of the CDR3 is 16 residues. CDR3 coding DNA: TGTGCCAGCAGTTACTCCCAACGACAGGGGGACTACGAGCAGTACGTC. It codes for CASSYSQRQGDYEQYV.

This clone turned up a few times. The chain joins TRBV19 to TRBJ1-6, with D tentatively TRBD1 (6 bases). Per germline, CDR1 LNHDA and CDR2 SQIVND (reference sequence). Trimming took off 11 bases at V and 10 bases at J, with 21 bases between the two ends. The CDR3 has 14 amino acids. This chain's CDR3 is CAGSRQGLGSPLHF. In DNA, the CDR3 is TGTGCCGGATCCCGGCAGGGGTTAGGATCACCCCTCCACTTT. Using reference TRBV19 and TRBJ1-6 for the parts outside the CDR3, the full variable domain is DGGITQSPKYLFRKEGQNVTLSCEQNLNHDAMYWYRQDPGQGLRLIYYSQIVNDFQKGDIAEGYSVSREKKESFPLTVTSAQKNPTAFYLCAGSRQGLGSPLHFGNGTRLTVT.

As DNA, the CDR3 is TGTGCCACTTCGCGGGGTGGAAACATTCAGTACTTC. Its protein product is CATSRGGNIQYF. This sequence joins TRBV3-1 (or the pseudogene TRBV3-2) and TRBJ2-4; possible D gene TRBD2, 6 bases. Trimming removed 10 bases from V and 6 bases from J, with 13 bases in between. The CDR3 covers 12 residues. CDR1 and CDR2 from the germline V gene are LGHDT and YNNKEL (reference sequence).

The chain combines TRBV28 with TRBJ2-7; 8 bases line up with TRBD2. Trimming at V came to 6 bases and at J to 5 bases, leaving 12 bases not matched to a gene. Germline-derived CDR1 and CDR2 are MDHEN and SYDVKM. The CDR3 runs 15 residues. CDR3: CASSPVSGTRHEQYF. In DNA form, the CDR3 reads TGTGCCAGCAGCCCTGTTTCCGGGACTAGGCACGAGCAGTACTTC.

The chain couples TRBV6-5 to TRBJ1-2, with TRBD1 matching 7 bases. Germline CDR1 is MNHEY and CDR2 is SVGAGI. The CDR3 totals 15 residues. The ends lost 8 bases at V and 2 bases at J; junction bases unmatched: 11. This CDR3 is CASQTGSTPNYGYTF. In DNA form, the CDR3 reads TGTGCCAGCCAGACAGGGTCGACTCCAAACTATGGCTACACCTTC.

The V and J genes are TRBV5-1 and TRBJ2-3, with 7 bases that match TRBD2. The CDR3 is 15 residues long. The ends lost 2 bases at V and 4 bases at J; junction bases unmatched: 7. Germline CDR1 SGHRS, CDR2 YFSETQ. CDR3 residues: CASSLRTSSPDTQYF. The CDR3 DNA follows: TGCGCCAGCAGCTTAAGGACTAGTAGCCCAGATACGCAGTATTTT.

The V call is TRBV6-5, the J call TRBJ1-5; tentatively, D is TRBD1 (6 bases). Trimming took 4 bases from V and 1 from J, leaving 8 bases between them. The CDR3 runs 14 residues. CDR1 is MNHEY, CDR2 SVGAGI, per germline. CDR3 DNA sequence: TGTGCCAGCAGTTCCGGGACAAGCAATCAGCCCCAGCATTTT. Residues: CASSSGTSNQPQHF.

V and J are TRBV18 and TRBJ1-5; 7 bases line up with TRBD1. This CDR3 is built from 16 residues. The trim removed 1 base at V and 3 bases at J, leaving 6 bases unmatched. CDR1 KGHSH and CDR2 LQKENI come from the germline V gene. The CDR3 DNA reads as TGTGCCAGCTCACCACAGGGACAGATCCCCAATCAGCCCCAGCATTTT. This encodes CASSPQGQIPNQPQHF.